The text below deals with one TCR beta chain. Its antigen is not known. Specified time point: week 35, safety follow-up. Doses comprised 300 ug of mutant IDH1 20-mer peptide each, plus topical imiquimod. This specimen comes from a study of a mutant IDH1 vaccine in newly diagnosed glioma. The assay was immunoSEQ multiplex PCR, and TCRdb's table has in-frame clones only and misses some. The repertoire includes roughly 25,000 clones, around 78% of them detected once, and around 29% sits in the top ten. J lost 15 bases, V lost 1 base, and 14 bases had no gene match. CDR3 length: 15 residues. Germline assignment: CDR1 SGHNT and CDR2 YYREEE (reference sequence).

This clonotype was obtained from a young man with glioma. V gene TRBV5-4 combines with J gene TRBJ2-1; the match to TRBD2 covers 9 bases. The starting material was PBMCs, obtained from a glioma patient whose treatment included an IDH1 peptide vaccine. The CDR3 reads CASSLLASGAGIPFF. Written as DNA, the CDR3 is TGTGCCAGCAGCTTGCTAGCTAGCGGGGCCGGGATTCCGTTCTTC.